One sample yielded the 6 T cell receptor beta chains listed below, sequenced in a study of cytomegalovirus exposure and HLA in healthy donors (dated by TCRdb to 2016 to 2017). Library creation used the immunoSEQ multiplex PCR assay. The multiplex PCR relied on a mix of 60 forward primers for TCR Vbeta segments and 13 reverse primers for TCR Jbeta segments. TCRdb limited this immuneACCESS table to in-frame rearrangements with V and J called. A share of clones is missing; checked studies link under half to unresolved V genes, and the rest is unexplained. This specimen's table enumerates around 70,000 clones. The ten largest clones take up about 4% of the sample. Sequencing used PBMCs. Receptors were obtained from a female donor in good health and CMV-seropositive.

The rearrangement links TRBV18 to TRBJ2-1; perhaps TRBD2 as D (6 bases). Germline V gene sequence: CDR1 KGHSH, CDR2 LQKENI. Trimming shortened V by 3 bases and J by 9 bases, and 15 bases separated the two germline ends. The length of the CDR3 is 14 residues. The CDR3 protein is CASSPGTGSGEQFF. The CDR3 DNA sequence: TGTGCCAGCTCACCTGGGACCGGGAGTGGTGAGCAGTTCTTC.

The genes are TRBV7-2 and TRBJ2-3; 7 bases are shared with TRBD2. Looked up from germline, CDR1 is SGHTA and CDR2 is FQGNSA. J lost 5 bases, V lost 0 bases, and 2 bases had no gene match. This CDR3 comprises 14 residues. The CDR3 here is CASSLASGLDTQYF. CDR3 DNA: TGTGCCAGCAGCTTAGCTAGCGGGCTAGATACGCAGTATTTT.

The chain joins TRBV2 to TRBJ2-2; D is perhaps TRBD1 (7 bases). Between the trimmed V and J ends, which lost 3 bases and 5 bases, there was a span of 13 bases. The CDR3 has 15 amino acids. Germline V lookup: CDR1 SNHLY, CDR2 FYNNEI. For the CDR3, the DNA is TGTGCCAGCAGTGATCCAGGGGGGCGAACCGGGGAGCTGTTTTTT. This encodes CASSDPGGRTGELFF.

The genes are TRBV28 and TRBJ2-7; 10 bases line up with TRBD2. V gave up 5 bases and J gave up 4 bases; unmatched junction bases: 2. CDR1 is MDHEN, CDR2 SYDVKM, per germline. The CDR3 extends over 13 amino acids. The CDR3 spells CASSLAGVYEQYF. CDR3 coding DNA: TGTGCCAGCAGTCTAGCGGGAGTATACGAGCAGTACTTC.

V is TRBV2 and J is TRBJ1-1, with TRBD1 matching over 8 bases. Germline CDR1 reads SNHLY; CDR2 reads FYNNEI. The length of the CDR3 is 12 residues. The V and J ends lost 7 bases and 3 bases, in that order; junction bases with no gene match: 1. The CDR3 region has the DNA TGTGCCAGCAACAGGGGGGACACTGAAGCTTTCTTT. It is translated as CASNRGDTEAFF. The variable domain in full, completed from reference TRBV2 and TRBJ1-1, reads EPEVTQTPSHQVTQMGQEVILRCVPISNHLYFYWYRQILGQKVEFLVSFYNNEISEKSEIFDDQFSVERPDGSNFTLKIRSTKLEDSAMYFCASNRGDTEAFFGQGTRLTVV.

The genes are TRBV10-2 and TRBJ1-2, with D perhaps matching TRBD1 (5 bases). Germline CDR1 and CDR2: WSHSY and SAAADI. CDR3 length equals 12 residues. V was cut by 7 bases and J by 3 bases, with 9 bases left in between. The CDR3 DNA follows: TGCGCCAGCACGGGGGATGACTATGGCTACACCTTC. This sequence encodes CASTGDDYGYTF.